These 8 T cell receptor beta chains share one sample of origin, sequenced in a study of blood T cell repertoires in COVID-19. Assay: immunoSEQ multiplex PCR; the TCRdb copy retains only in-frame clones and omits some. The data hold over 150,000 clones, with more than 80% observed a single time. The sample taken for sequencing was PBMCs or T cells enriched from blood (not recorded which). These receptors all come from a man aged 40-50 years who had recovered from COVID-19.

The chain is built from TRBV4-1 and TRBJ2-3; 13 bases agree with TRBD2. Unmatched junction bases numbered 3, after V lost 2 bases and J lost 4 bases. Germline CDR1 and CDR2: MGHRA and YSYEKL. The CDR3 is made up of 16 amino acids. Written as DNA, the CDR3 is TGCGCCAGCAGCCAAAAGGGGACTAGCGGGGCAGATACGCAGTATTTT. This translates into CASSQKGTSGADTQYF.

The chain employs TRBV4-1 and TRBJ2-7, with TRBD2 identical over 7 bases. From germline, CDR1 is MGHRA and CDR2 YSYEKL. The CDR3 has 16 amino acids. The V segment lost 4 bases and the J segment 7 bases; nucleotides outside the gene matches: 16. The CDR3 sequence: CASSREGSGSSGEQYF. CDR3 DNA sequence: TGCGCCAGCAGCCGGGAGGGGAGCGGTTCCTCTGGGGAGCAGTACTTC.

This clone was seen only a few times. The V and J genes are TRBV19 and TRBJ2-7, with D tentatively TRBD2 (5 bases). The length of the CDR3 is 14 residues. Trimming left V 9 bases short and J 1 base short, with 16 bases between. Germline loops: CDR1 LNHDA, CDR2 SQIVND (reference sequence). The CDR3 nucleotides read TGTGCCAGCAAACCGGGATTCAATTCCTACGAGCAGTACTTC. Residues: CASKPGFNSYEQYF.

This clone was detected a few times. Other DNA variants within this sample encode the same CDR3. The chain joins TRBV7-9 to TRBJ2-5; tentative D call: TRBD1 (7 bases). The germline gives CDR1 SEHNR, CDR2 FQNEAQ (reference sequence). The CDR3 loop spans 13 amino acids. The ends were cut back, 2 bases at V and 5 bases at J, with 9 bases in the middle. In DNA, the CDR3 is TGTGCCAGCAGCTTACCAGGGGGGGAGACCCAGTACTTC. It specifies CASSLPGGETQYF.

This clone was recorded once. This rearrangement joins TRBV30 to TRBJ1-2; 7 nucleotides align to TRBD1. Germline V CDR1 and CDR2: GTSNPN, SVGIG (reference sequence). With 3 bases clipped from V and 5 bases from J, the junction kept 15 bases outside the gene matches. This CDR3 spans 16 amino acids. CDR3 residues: CAWSEGVGTDIYGYTF. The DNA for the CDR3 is TGTGCCTGGAGCGAGGGGGTCGGGACAGATATTTATGGCTACACCTTC.

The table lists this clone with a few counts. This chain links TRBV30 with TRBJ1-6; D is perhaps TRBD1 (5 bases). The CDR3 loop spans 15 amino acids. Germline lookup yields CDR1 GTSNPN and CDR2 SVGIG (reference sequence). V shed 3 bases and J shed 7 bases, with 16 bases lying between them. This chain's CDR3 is CAWSTRQRMNSPLHF. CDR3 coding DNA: TGTGCCTGGAGCACTCGACAGAGAATGAATTCACCCCTCCACTTT. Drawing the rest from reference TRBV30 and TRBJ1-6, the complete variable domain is SQTIHQWPATLVQPVGSPLSLECTVEGTSNPNLYWYRQAAGRGLQLLFYSVGIGQISSEVPQNLSASRPQDRQFILSSKKLLLSDSGFYLCAWSTRQRMNSPLHFGNGTRLTVT.

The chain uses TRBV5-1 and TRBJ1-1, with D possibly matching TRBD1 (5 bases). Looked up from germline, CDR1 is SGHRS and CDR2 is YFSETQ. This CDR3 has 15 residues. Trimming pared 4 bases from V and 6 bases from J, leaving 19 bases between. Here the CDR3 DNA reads TGCGCCAGCAGCCCTGGACACGTCAGGGCGGCTGAAGCTTTCTTT. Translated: CASSPGHVRAAEAFF.

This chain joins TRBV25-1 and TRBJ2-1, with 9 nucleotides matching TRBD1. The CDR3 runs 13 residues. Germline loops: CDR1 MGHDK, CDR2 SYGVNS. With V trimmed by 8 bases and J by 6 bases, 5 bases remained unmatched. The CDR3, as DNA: TGTGCCAGCGCCGGGACAGGGAGCAATGAGCAGTTCTTC. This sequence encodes CASAGTGSNEQFF.